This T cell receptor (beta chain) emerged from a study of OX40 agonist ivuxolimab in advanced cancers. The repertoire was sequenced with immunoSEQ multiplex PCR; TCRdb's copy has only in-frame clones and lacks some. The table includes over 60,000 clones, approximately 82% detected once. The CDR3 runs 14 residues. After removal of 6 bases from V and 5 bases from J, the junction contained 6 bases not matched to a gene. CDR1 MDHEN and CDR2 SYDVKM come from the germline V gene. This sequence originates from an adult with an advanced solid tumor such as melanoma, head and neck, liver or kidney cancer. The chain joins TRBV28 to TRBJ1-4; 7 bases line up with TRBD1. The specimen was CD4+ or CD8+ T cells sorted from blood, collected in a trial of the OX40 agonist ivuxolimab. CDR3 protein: CASRTGEGNEKLFF. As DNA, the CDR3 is TGTGCCAGCAGAACAGGGGAGGGGAATGAAAAACTGTTTTTT.